This T cell receptor (beta chain) was documented in a study of shared clonotypes between healthy human individuals. Sequencing was performed with immunoSEQ multiplex PCR; in TCRdb, only in-frame clones are kept and a portion is missing. The sample contains over a million clones, around 75% of which appear only once. The CDR3 is 14 residues long. Germline values: CDR1 MNHNS, CDR2 SASEGT. V lost 4 bases and J 2 bases, leaving 12 bases between the germline ends. Specimen: memory CD4+ T cells sorted from blood. Subset reported: CD45RA-negative fraction. This sequence joins TRBV6-1 and TRBJ2-7, with D tentatively TRBD2 (7 bases). The TCR was taken from a man aged 18 to 30 in good health. The CDR3 sequence: CASSVGGGTYEQYF. CDR3 coding DNA: TGTGCCAGCAGTGTAGGGGGAGGGACCTACGAGCAGTACTTC.